The 28 T cell receptor beta chains in this list originate from one sample, sequenced in a study of blood T cells in healthy people across ages. Primed by a sample-barcoded 5' primer and a J-beta primer mix, a second PCR proceeded for 7 to 11 cycles. MiXCR was run by TCRdb on the 5' RACE reads, yielding one entry per CDR3 protein. This table has about 800,000 distinct CDR3 sequences, just under 25% appearing once. The sample was also linked to a second study, of T cells of mothers and their children.

Sequencing was performed on blood. Receptors originate from a boy younger than 18 in good health.

This clonotype has more than one count but fewer than ten. The J gene is TRBJ1-1, the V gene TRBV6-5; D is ambiguous. This CDR3 is 12 amino acids long. The V gene lost 10 bases and the J gene lost 3 bases, with 12 bases spanning the gap. CDR1 and CDR2 (germline): MNHEY, SVGAGI. This CDR3 is CAITDGYTEAFF. CDR3 DNA sequence: TGTGCCATCACGGACGGGTACACTGAAGCTTTCTTT.

This chain connects TRBV20-1 to TRBJ2-5; 9 bases match TRBD2. Germline V lookup: CDR1 DFQATT, CDR2 SNEGSKA (reference sequence). J lost 4 bases, V lost 0 bases, and 3 bases had no gene match. The CDR3 runs to 14 residues. The CDR3 coding sequence is TGCAGTGCTAGAGATAGCGGGAGTGGAGAGACCCAGTACTTC. Amino acid sequence: CSARDSGSGETQYF.

This clonotype was seen a handful of times. CDR3 DNA: TGTGCCAGCAGTTCCTCCGCTTCAGGGTATGAAGCTTTCTTT. This translates into CASSSSASGYEAFF. This rearrangement joins TRBV28 to TRBJ1-1; tentatively, D is TRBD1 (5 bases). This CDR3 is built from 14 residues. V was clipped by 4 bases and J by 7 bases, with 16 bases between them. Per germline, CDR1 MDHEN and CDR2 SYDVKM.

The J gene is TRBJ2-3, the V gene TRBV7-2, with D possibly TRBD1 on 8 matching bases. Trimming left V 7 bases short and J 1 base short, with 15 bases between. Germline CDR1 and CDR2: SGHTA and FQGNSA. The CDR3 sequence is 15 residues long. CDR3 sequence: CASTLQGGGTDTQYF. CDR3 bases: TGTGCCAGCACCCTACAGGGGGGGGGCACAGATACGCAGTATTTT.

This chain connects TRBV14 to TRBJ2-7; D not certain. The germline V gene has CDR1 SGHDN and CDR2 FVKESK. CDR3 length: 15 residues. Trimming stripped 1 base from V and 2 bases from J, with 12 bases between. The CDR3 DNA reads as TGTGCCAGCAGCCAAGTTCTCAGCCGAACCTACGAGCAGTACTTC. Protein product: CASSQVLSRTYEQYF.

The V call is TRBV5-4, the J call TRBJ2-5; weak D call: TRBD1 (5 bases). With the DNA end fitting TRBJ2-1 better, the J assignment may be wrong. The germline V gene encodes CDR1 SGHNT and CDR2 YYREEE (reference sequence). The CDR3 covers 16 residues. In DNA, the CDR3 is TGTGCCAGCAGCTTTGGTGGGGCAACGACCAACAATGAGCAGTTCTTC. It yields the protein CASSFGGATTNNEQFF.

Only a few counts were recorded for this clonotype. V usage is TRBV29-1 and J usage is TRBJ2-3; D is possibly TRBD1 or TRBD2 (5 bases each). Trimming removed 7 bases from V and 1 base from J, with 6 bases in between. CDR3 length equals 11 residues. Germline lookup yields CDR1 SQVTM and CDR2 ANQGSEA. The CDR3 DNA sequence: TGCAGCGAGGGACGCACAGATACGCAGTATTTT. Translated, it gives CSEGRTDTQYF.

This clonotype was counted only a few times. The V gene is TRBV4-2, the J gene TRBJ2-5, with TRBD2 identical over 12 bases. The DNA end is more similar to TRBJ2-1, so the J call may be wrong. Germline lookup yields CDR1 LGHNA and CDR2 YNFKEQ. The CDR3 runs to 16 residues. This chain's CDR3 is CASSQDRASGRGEQFF. The CDR3 nucleotides read TGTGCCAGCAGCCAAGATCGGGCTAGCGGGAGGGGAGAGCAGTTCTTC.

This clonotype was seen a handful of times. The V gene is TRBV5-1, the J gene TRBJ2-3; 10 nucleotides agree with TRBD1. Trimming took 2 bases from V and 6 from J; bases not matched to a gene: 6. The CDR3 length is 15 residues. Germline CDR1 SGHRS, CDR2 YFSETQ. CDR3 sequence (DNA): TGCGCCAGCAGCTTCGACGGACAGGGGGTGGATACGCAGTATTTT. It specifies CASSFDGQGVDTQYF.

The rearrangement links TRBV20-1 to TRBJ2-5; TRBD1 aligns across 9 bases. J was trimmed by 2 bases and V by 0 bases; bases with no gene match: 4. Germline V lookup: CDR1 DFQATT, CDR2 SNEGSKA (reference sequence). The CDR3 spans 15 residues. The CDR3 sequence: CSARDWGQGQETQYF. The CDR3 nucleotides are TGCAGTGCTAGAGATTGGGGACAGGGTCAAGAGACCCAGTACTTC.

The chain has TRBV7-2 and TRBJ2-5; 14 bases match TRBD2. Near its end, the DNA agrees better with TRBJ2-1, so the J call may be wrong. Germline CDR1 is SGHTA and CDR2 is FQGNSA. The CDR3 is 22 amino acids. CDR3 region: CASSLSGCGTDGTSGGIYEQFF. CDR3 nucleotides: TGTGCCAGCAGCTTATCGGGTTGCGGGACAGACGGGACTAGCGGGGGAATCTATGAGCAGTTCTTC.

The chain links TRBV29-1 to TRBJ1-1, with a weak D call TRBD1 (5 bases). The V and J ends lost 0 bases and 1 base respectively, with 6 bases between them. The CDR3 sequence is 13 residues long. Germline V gene sequence: CDR1 SQVTM, CDR2 ANQGSEA. CDR3 sequence reads: CSVEDQGNTEAFF. The CDR3, as DNA: TGCAGCGTTGAAGATCAGGGGAACACTGAAGCTTTCTTT.

In nucleotides, the CDR3 is TGTGCCAGCAGCCCCGGTGTGCAAGCGGGGGGGGCCCATGAGCAGTTCTTC. This translates into CASSPGVQAGGAHEQFF. V usage is TRBV7-6 and J usage is TRBJ2-1; 10 nucleotides match TRBD2. The CDR3 sequence is 17 residues long. V was pared by 5 bases and J by 8 bases, with 15 bases of the junction left unmatched. The germline CDR1 and CDR2 sequences are SGHVS and FNYEAQ.

This clonotype was counted at least ten times. The chain carries TRBV5-1 and TRBJ1-2; 9 bases align to TRBD1. CDR3 length equals 13 residues. The trim removed 3 bases at V and 4 bases at J, leaving 1 base unmatched. CDR1 and CDR2 (germline): SGHRS, YFSETQ. The CDR3 loop reads CASSSGQGYGYTF. The CDR3, as DNA: TGCGCCAGCAGCTCGGGACAGGGCTATGGCTACACCTTC.

The rearrangement links TRBV4-1 to TRBJ2-3; 7 bases align to TRBD1. CDR3 length equals 15 residues. Germline CDR1 MGHRA, CDR2 YSYEKL. The V and J ends lost 6 bases and 2 bases, in that order; junction bases with no gene match: 8. For the CDR3, the DNA is TGCGCCAGCAGTCGCCGGGGACAGTCCACAGATACGCAGTATTTT. It is translated as CASSRRGQSTDTQYF.

This clonotype has only a few counts. The chain recombines TRBV20-1 with TRBJ2-3, with a possible D match to TRBD2 (6 bases). Germline CDR1 DFQATT, CDR2 SNEGSKA (reference sequence). V lost 6 bases and J 2 bases, leaving 18 bases between the germline ends. The CDR3 covers 15 residues. The CDR3: CSATTGLTFTDTQYF. The CDR3 DNA reads as TGCAGTGCAACCACCGGACTAACCTTCACAGATACGCAGTATTTT.

The chain couples TRBV7-3 to TRBJ2-1; 12 bases align to TRBD2. The CDR3 contains 15 residues. CDR1 is SGHTA and CDR2 is FQGTGA in the germline V gene. Trimming at V came to 5 bases and at J to 6 bases, leaving 5 bases not matched to a gene. The CDR3 here is CASSPSGGAGNEQFF. The CDR3 nucleotides read TGTGCCAGCAGCCCTAGCGGGGGGGCGGGCAATGAGCAGTTCTTC.

This clonotype has just a few counts. V is TRBV5-1 and J is TRBJ2-2; maybe TRBD2 (5 bases). The CDR3 covers 14 residues. Per the germline V gene, CDR1 is SGHRS and CDR2 is YFSETQ. Trimming took 1 base from V and 6 from J, leaving 10 bases between them. The CDR3 here is CASSLRGLPGELFF. The CDR3 region has the DNA TGCGCCAGCAGCTTGCGCGGGTTACCCGGGGAGCTGTTTTTT.

The chain links TRBV20-1 to TRBJ2-4, with 7 bases that match TRBD1. The CDR3 spans 16 residues. The trim removed 5 bases at V and 1 base at J, leaving 11 bases unmatched. Germline loops: CDR1 DFQATT, CDR2 SNEGSKA (reference sequence). CDR3 sequence reads: CSAGLLTGRAKNIQYF. DNA of the CDR3: TGCAGTGCTGGTCTATTGACAGGGCGTGCCAAAAACATTCAGTACTTC.

This clonotype was detected only a few times. The V and J genes are TRBV7-2 and TRBJ2-2; possibly TRBD1 or TRBD2 for D (7 bases each). V lost 5 bases, J lost 5 bases, and 12 bases lay in between. The germline gives CDR1 SGHTA, CDR2 FQGNSA. This CDR3 has 14 amino acids. CDR3 region: CASSPQGGTGELFF. In DNA, the CDR3 is TGTGCCAGCAGCCCCCAGGGGGGGACCGGGGAGCTGTTTTTT.

This clonotype was seen a few times. V usage is TRBV28 and J usage is TRBJ2-7; D gene ambiguous. The CDR3 contains 13 residues. Per the germline V gene, CDR1 is MDHEN and CDR2 is SYDVKM. V dropped 5 bases and J dropped 6 bases, with 14 bases sitting between them. The CDR3, as DNA: TGTGCCAGCAGTCCGCCGACGTGGGGCGAGCAGTACTTC. Residues: CASSPPTWGEQYF.

V and J are TRBV6-6 and TRBJ2-5; no clear D. The DNA end favors TRBJ2-7, so the J call may be wrong. CDR1 is MNHNY, CDR2 SVGAGI, per germline (reference sequence). The CDR3 is made up of 13 amino acids. This CDR3 is CASRAPGSYEQYF. For the CDR3, the DNA is TGTGCCAGCAGGGCGCCGGGTTCCTACGAGCAGTACTTC.

This clonotype has just a few counts. The rearrangement joins TRBV4-3 to TRBJ1-6, with 8 bases that match TRBD1. This CDR3 region has 20 residues. V lost 0 bases, J lost 4 bases, and 14 bases stayed unmatched. CDR1 and CDR2 from the germline V gene are LGHNA and YSLEER. CDR3 sequence reads: CASSQDHDRGSEIYNSPLHF. For the CDR3, the DNA is TGCGCCAGCAGCCAAGATCACGACAGGGGATCAGAGATATATAATTCACCCCTCCACTTT.

The chain is built from TRBV4-2 and TRBJ2-5; D is possibly TRBD1 (6 bases). The CDR3 extends over 17 amino acids. In germline, CDR1 is LGHNA, CDR2 YNFKEQ. V was clipped by 2 bases and J by 2 bases, with 18 bases between them. The CDR3 bases are TGTGCCAGCAGCCAATTGGAGGACGGGACATATCAAGAGACCCAGTACTTC. This translates into CASSQLEDGTYQETQYF.

As for this clonotype: Relative to the germline gene, one junction end is altered; a read error may explain this. The V gene is TRBV29-1, the J gene TRBJ2-3; TRBD1 is a possible D gene (5 bases). Germline V gives CDR1 SQVTM, CDR2 ANQGSEA. The CDR3 sequence is 16 residues long. CDR3 amino acids: CSVRRSYTMGQDTPYF. In nucleotides, the CDR3 is TGCAGCGTCCGAAGGTCCTACACCATGGGGCAAGATACGCCGTATTTT.

This clonotype turned up a few times. This chain joins TRBV7-9 and TRBJ2-7, with TRBD1 identical over 7 bases. TRBJ2-5 matches the DNA end more closely, so the J call is doubtful. Germline V lookup: CDR1 SEHNR, CDR2 FQNEAQ (reference sequence). This CDR3 is 16 amino acids long. CDR3 sequence: CASSLGGQKYQETQYF. CDR3 in DNA: TGTGCCAGCAGCTTAGGGGGACAGAAGTACCAAGAGACCCAGTACTTC.

The chain carries TRBV29-1 and TRBJ1-1; weak D call: TRBD1 (6 bases). The CDR3 is 15 amino acids. CDR1 and CDR2 from the germline V gene are SQVTM and ANQGSEA. Trimming took off 6 bases at V and 1 base at J, with 18 bases between the two ends. Here the CDR3 DNA reads TGCAGCGTGGGAGCGACAGGAAACCCGAACACTGAAGCTTTCTTT. It codes for CSVGATGNPNTEAFF.

The chain recombines TRBV7-3 with TRBJ2-2; D call uncertain. Per the germline V gene, CDR1 is SGHTA and CDR2 is FQGTGA. V lost 5 bases to trimming and J lost 4 bases, with 8 bases between them. This CDR3 is 13 amino acids long. CDR3: CASSILGTGELFF. The CDR3 DNA is TGTGCCAGCAGCATCCTGGGCACCGGGGAGCTGTTTTTT.